This TCR beta chain was retrieved from a study of T cell responses to AZD1222 COVID-19 vaccine. The ends were cut back, 4 bases at V and 3 bases at J, with 14 bases in the middle. This CDR3 is 14 amino acids long. Germline V gives CDR1 SGHRS, CDR2 YFSETQ. Notes on the study in general: Donors were chiefly white British, with a greater number of females, and clonal diversity was perhaps underestimated. When two AZD1222 doses had been given, Spike-specific TCR breadth and depth rose. Of the AZD1222 recipients, only five to seven were seropositive at baseline.

Only in-frame clones appear in the TCRdb table, and some are missing; sequencing was by immunoSEQ multiplex PCR. Among tens of thousands of clones, roughly nine tenths were seen once, and the ten largest hold around 4.5%. On this clone: Its antigen is undetermined. This same CDR3 is encoded by further DNA sequences in the sample.

This rearrangement joins TRBV5-1 to TRBJ2-7; D perhaps matches TRBD2 (5 bases). Sequencing was performed on peripheral blood, taken 28 days after the second AZD1222 dose. The origin of this receptor is an adult who received the AZD1222 COVID-19 vaccine. The CDR3 DNA sequence: TGCGCCAGCAGCCTCGGGCTAGCTATCTACGAGCAGTACTTC. Translation: CASSLGLAIYEQYF.